Presented here are 12 T cell receptor beta chains from one specimen sequenced in a study of T-cell reconstitution after alpha-beta-depleted transplantation in children. Preparation of the TCRbeta library was carried out with unique molecular identifiers. Using its own MiXCR run on the PCR reads, TCRdb lists one record per CDR3 protein. The repertoire has about a million distinct CDR3 sequences, roughly 31% of them found once; the top ten carry over 25%. This sample comprised PBMCs, mostly from graft donor cells, obtained 360 days after TCRalphabeta/CD19-depleted stem cell transplant. The origin of the receptors is a boy younger than two who had a stem cell transplant for SCID, so the T cells may come from the graft donor.

V and J are TRBV7-9 and TRBJ2-7; 7 nucleotides match TRBD1. Per the germline V gene, CDR1 is SEHNR and CDR2 is FQNEAQ (reference sequence). Trimming took 5 bases from V and 7 from J; bases not matched to a gene: 11. The CDR3 is 14 amino acids. The CDR3 spells CASSPDRSPSEQYF. For the CDR3, the DNA is TGTGCCAGCAGCCCGGACAGGTCCCCTTCAGAGCAGTACTTC.

The chain employs TRBV5-1 and TRBJ2-1; maybe TRBD2 (6 bases). V was cut by 5 bases and J by 7 bases, with 22 bases left in between. Germline V gene data show CDR1 as SGHRS and CDR2 as YFSETQ. The CDR3 has 16 amino acids. The CDR3 region has the DNA TGCGCCAGCAGTTTCCGGGAGCGGACCCTCGGGAATGAGCAGTTCTTC. Translating it yields CASSFRERTLGNEQFF.

J is TRBJ2-3 and V is TRBV3-1; TRBD1 aligns across 7 bases. The CDR3 covers 14 residues. Germline V gives CDR1 LGHDT, CDR2 YNNKEL (reference sequence). V was pared by 7 bases and J by 0 bases, with 4 bases of the junction left unmatched. CDR3 DNA: TGTGCCAGCAAGGGGGCCCTTAGCACAGATACGCAGTATTTT. It yields the protein CASKGALSTDTQYF.

This clonotype was detected many times. As DNA, the CDR3 is TGTGCCAGCAGCTTAGGGACAGGGCAATACTCCTACGAGCAGTACTTC. Amino acid sequence: CASSLGTGQYSYEQYF. This chain links TRBV7-8 with TRBJ2-7, with 8 bases that match TRBD1. Looked up from germline, CDR1 is SGHVS and CDR2 is FQNEAQ. The CDR3 is made up of 16 amino acids. V lost 1 base and J lost 0; bases outside the gene matches: 5.

This clonotype was recorded a few times. The J gene is TRBJ2-1, the V gene TRBV27, with D maybe TRBD1 (6 bases). Trimming shortened V by 8 bases and J by 3 bases, and 17 bases separated the two germline ends. Germline CDR1 reads MNHEY; CDR2 reads SMNVEV (reference sequence). This CDR3 contains 15 residues. The CDR3 coding sequence is TGTGCCAGCCGCCCCCACCGGGACATCTACAATGAGCAGTTCTTC. Amino acid sequence: CASRPHRDIYNEQFF.

The chain links TRBV11-2 to TRBJ2-2; 15 bases line up with TRBD2. The CDR3 has 19 residues. Germline values: CDR1 SGHAT, CDR2 FQNNGV. With 5 bases clipped from V and 3 bases from J, the junction kept 10 bases outside the gene matches. For the CDR3, the DNA is TGTGCCAGCAGCCCTCGGACTAGCGGGGGGGCTGGGTACACCGGGGAGCTGTTTTTT. Translating it yields CASSPRTSGGAGYTGELFF.

This clonotype turned up a few times. J is TRBJ2-3 and V is TRBV15; D is ambiguous. Germline V lookup: CDR1 LNHNV, CDR2 YYDKDF (reference sequence). The CDR3 extends over 14 amino acids. The V end lost 0 bases, the J end lost 4 bases, and 8 bases lay between the germline ends. CDR3 DNA: TGTGCCACCAGCAGAGATCCAGACCCAGATACGCAGTATTTT. Translation gives CATSRDPDPDTQYF.

This clonotype was detected ten times or more. This chain joins TRBV4-1 and TRBJ2-3; 7 nucleotides match TRBD2. Germline lookup yields CDR1 MGHRA and CDR2 YSYEKL. The CDR3 runs 13 residues. Germline trimming cut 1 base from V and 9 bases from J; bases unmatched to any gene: 4. CDR3 nucleotides: TGCGCCAGCAGCCAAGGGTCTAGCGGAACGCAGTATTTT. This gives the protein CASSQGSSGTQYF.

This clonotype came up a few times. This chain links TRBV3-1 with TRBJ2-3; 10 positions match TRBD2. Germline CDR1 is LGHDT and CDR2 is YNNKEL (reference sequence). The CDR3 has 17 residues. Trimming cost V 1 base and J 0 bases; bases outside gene matches: 4. The CDR3 region has the DNA TGTGCCAGCAGCCAAGGGGGACTAGCGTTAAGCACAGATACGCAGTATTTT. This gives the protein CASSQGGLALSTDTQYF.

Written as DNA, the CDR3 is TGTGCCAGCAGTTACTCGGGGGGGGCGTATACGCAGTATTTT. The encoded protein is CASSYSGGAYTQYF. The V call is TRBV6-5, the J call TRBJ2-3; D might be TRBD2 (7 bases). The germline CDR1 and CDR2 sequences are MNHEY and SVGAGI. The CDR3 covers 14 residues. The V gene lost 0 bases and the J gene lost 7 bases, with 11 bases spanning the gap.

This clonotype was seen a handful of times. The chain joins TRBV7-2 to TRBJ2-3; D is ambiguous. CDR3 length: 13 amino acids. Deletions cut 5 bases from V and 5 bases from J, with 11 bases between. CDR1 and CDR2 from the germline V gene are SGHTA and FQGNSA. CDR3 coding DNA: TGTGCCAGCAGCCGCCAGGTGGTAGATACGCAGTATTTT. It is translated as CASSRQVVDTQYF.

J is TRBJ2-4 and V is TRBV20-1; D gene uncertain. In germline, CDR1 is DFQATT, CDR2 SNEGSKA (reference sequence). V lost 5 bases and J 0 bases, leaving 17 bases between the germline ends. The length of the CDR3 is 16 residues. DNA for the CDR3: TGCAGTGCTCCAGCCCTTCGCGGTTTAGCCAAAAACATTCAGTACTTC. Protein sequence: CSAPALRGLAKNIQYF.